A single sample gave rise to the 17 T cell receptor beta chains below, sequenced in a study of T-cell memory formation after mild COVID-19. TCRdb independently ran MiXCR on the 5' RACE reads; one entry per CDR3 protein. The sample yields around 340,000 distinct CDR3 sequences, approximately 13% seen once. The sequenced material came from PBMCs or a T cell subset sorted from them (not recorded which). These receptors were collected from a man in his late teens or twenties who had mild COVID-19 (a few samples of this study predate the infection). Cell type and time point are not known.

The CDR3 protein is CASSHSLGPDGETQYF. The CDR3 nucleotides are TGTGCCAGCAGTCACAGTTTAGGGCCGGACGGAGAGACCCAGTACTTC. This sequence joins TRBV11-2 and TRBJ2-5; no clear D. Trimming removed 6 bases at V and 4 bases at J, with 21 bases between. Germline V CDR1 and CDR2: SGHAT, FQNNGV. The CDR3 totals 16 residues. Supplemented by reference TRBV11-2 and TRBJ2-5, the full variable domain reads EAGVAQSPRYKIIEKRQSVAFWCNPISGHATLYWYQQILGQGPKLLIQFQNNGVVDDSQLPKDRFSAERLKGVDSTLKIQPAKLEDSAVYLCASSHSLGPDGETQYFGPGTRLLVL.

The table lists this clonotype with many counts. The chain carries TRBV3-1 and TRBJ2-1, with 10 bases that match TRBD1. Unmatched junction bases numbered 8, after V lost 1 base and J lost 2 bases. The CDR3 loop spans 18 amino acids. Germline V gene data show CDR1 as LGHDT and CDR2 as YNNKEL (reference sequence). The CDR3 reads CASSQGFTGQGTYNEQFF. DNA for the CDR3: TGTGCCAGCAGCCAAGGATTCACGGGACAGGGGACCTACAATGAGCAGTTCTTC.

The chain recombines TRBV6-9 with TRBJ1-3; D ambiguous. Germline V gene sequence: CDR1 MNHGY, CDR2 SVAAGI. The V gene lost 2 bases and the J gene lost 0 bases, with 8 bases spanning the gap. The CDR3 consists of 15 residues. The CDR3 region has the DNA TGTGCCAGCAGTTATCAGAGGCCCTCTGGAAACACCATATATTTT. Amino acid sequence: CASSYQRPSGNTIYF.

This clonotype occurred many times. The chain couples TRBV6-5 to TRBJ2-5; 7 bases align to TRBD1. This CDR3 spans 15 amino acids. V trimming: 6 bases; J trimming: 1 base; junction bases outside the gene matches: 8. The germline CDR1 and CDR2 sequences are MNHEY and SVGAGI. As DNA, the CDR3 is TGTGCCAGCAGCCCCGGGGACAGACTCCAAGAGACCCAGTACTTC. Translation: CASSPGDRLQETQYF.

This clonotype was counted only a few times. The chain uses TRBV4-1 and TRBJ1-5; 8 bases align to TRBD1. J lost 2 bases, V lost 4 bases, and 13 bases had no gene match. Per germline, CDR1 MGHRA and CDR2 YSYEKL. The CDR3 runs 18 residues. As DNA, the CDR3 is TGCGCCAGCAGCCGATACGGGACAGGACCTCTGGGCAATCAGCCCCAGCATTTT. It encodes CASSRYGTGPLGNQPQHF.

The genes are TRBV9 and TRBJ1-5, with D unclear. CDR3 length: 13 amino acids. CDR1 is SGDLS and CDR2 is YYNGEE in the germline V gene. Deletions cut 0 bases from V and 9 bases from J, with 10 bases between. Here the CDR3 DNA reads TGTGCCAGCAGCGTAGCTGGTTCAGGGCCCCAGCATTTT. It translates to CASSVAGSGPQHF. Using reference TRBV9 and TRBJ1-5 for the parts outside the CDR3, the full variable domain is DSGVTQTPKHLITATGQRVTLRCSPRSGDLSVYWYQQSLDQGLQFLIQYYNGEERAKGNILERFSAQQFPDLHSELNLSSLELGDSALYFCASSVAGSGPQHFGDGTRLSIL.

The chain joins TRBV5-6 to TRBJ2-2; D perhaps matches TRBD1 (6 bases). The CDR3 runs 16 residues. Trimming removed 5 bases from V and 3 bases from J, with 17 bases in between. CDR1 is SGHDT and CDR2 is YYEEEE in the germline V gene. CDR3 residues: CASSYIPDRDTGELFF. The CDR3 nucleotides are TGTGCCAGCAGTTACATTCCGGACAGAGACACCGGGGAGCTGTTTTTT.

V and J are TRBV20-1 and TRBJ2-1; 8 nucleotides agree with TRBD1. Germline assignment: CDR1 DFQATT and CDR2 SNEGSKA (reference sequence). The CDR3 totals 12 residues. With V trimmed by 3 bases and J by 8 bases, 3 bases remained unmatched. The CDR3 DNA follows: TGCAGTGCTAGCAGGGGGCTCGATGAGCAGTTCTTC. Translation gives CSASRGLDEQFF.

Comments on this clonotype: Being one base from a much bigger clone, this may be a read error. The chain recombines TRBV20-1 with TRBJ2-5; no clear D. V shed 4 bases and J shed 5 bases, with 8 bases lying between them. From germline, CDR1 is DFQATT and CDR2 SNEGSKA (reference sequence). This CDR3 has 11 amino acids. The CDR3 region is CSATRVETQYF. In nucleotides, the CDR3 is TGCAGTGCTACCCGGGTGGAGACCCAGTACTTC.

This rearrangement joins TRBV12-3 or TRBV12-4 to TRBJ2-7, with 7 bases identical to TRBD1. Losses at the gene ends were 6 bases for V and 5 bases for J; bases not matched to a gene: 16. This CDR3 has 16 amino acids. CDR3 sequence (DNA): TGTGCCAGCAGCCGACTTTCGACAGGGATCACGGACGAGCAGTACTTC. This codes for CASSRLSTGITDEQYF.

This CDR3 reads CSARPSWIAGVQETQYF. The CDR3 nucleotides are TGCAGTGCTAGACCGTCATGGATAGCGGGGGTCCAAGAGACCCAGTACTTC. J is TRBJ2-5 and V is TRBV20-1; TRBD2 matches at 9 bases. The CDR3 is 17 amino acids. With V trimmed by 2 bases and J by 1 base, 11 bases remained unmatched. The V gene's germline CDR1 is DFQATT and CDR2 SNEGSKA (reference sequence).

The chain recombines TRBV25-1 with TRBJ1-1; no reliable D call. Germline values: CDR1 MGHDK, CDR2 SYGVNS. The CDR3 runs 14 residues. V lost 6 bases to trimming and J lost 0 bases, with 11 bases between them. CDR3 bases: TGTGCCAGCAGCCGACTGGGTATGAACACTGAAGCTTTCTTT. It yields the protein CASSRLGMNTEAFF.

A few counts support this clonotype. This chain uses TRBV6-6 with TRBJ2-6; tentative D call: TRBD1 (7 bases). V was clipped by 7 bases and J by 4 bases, with 20 bases between them. Germline values: CDR1 MNHNY, CDR2 SVGAGI (reference sequence). The CDR3 is made up of 17 amino acids. Written as DNA, the CDR3 is TGTGCCAGCATAGGTACAGGGGCGGGATCCGGGGCCAACGTCCTGACTTTC. The encoded protein is CASIGTGAGSGANVLTF.

This clonotype was recorded a few times. V and J are TRBV6-5 and TRBJ1-1; D unresolved. CDR1 is MNHEY, CDR2 SVGAGI, per germline. Trimming stripped 0 bases from V and 7 bases from J, with 9 bases between. The CDR3 consists of 13 residues. The CDR3, as DNA: TGTGCCAGCAGTTACTCCGTTTCGATTGAAGCTTTCTTT. Its protein is CASSYSVSIEAFF.

This clonotype was recorded at least ten times. Here the CDR3 reads CASSPNRGDTGELFF. CDR3 coding DNA: TGTGCCAGCTCACCGAATCGCGGGGACACCGGGGAGCTGTTTTTT. This sequence joins TRBV18 and TRBJ2-2; TRBD2 is a possible D gene (6 bases). The V gene lost 3 bases and the J gene lost 3 bases, with 11 bases spanning the gap. The CDR3 covers 15 residues. Looked up from germline, CDR1 is KGHSH and CDR2 is LQKENI. Looking up the rest from reference TRBV18 and TRBJ2-2 gives the full variable domain: NAGVMQNPRHLVRRRGQEARLRCSPMKGHSHVYWYRQLPEEGLKFMVYLQKENIIDESGMPKERFSAEFPKEGPSILRIQQVVRGDSAAYFCASSPNRGDTGELFFGEGSRLTVL.

This clonotype has at least ten counts. V gene TRBV5-1 combines with J gene TRBJ2-1; D perhaps matches TRBD2 (6 bases). Germline lookup yields CDR1 SGHRS and CDR2 YFSETQ. The CDR3 runs to 16 residues. V lost 2 bases, J lost 2 bases, and 14 bases lay in between. CDR3 amino acids: CASSFQEGGAYNEQFF. CDR3 nucleotides: TGCGCCAGCAGCTTTCAGGAGGGTGGGGCCTACAATGAGCAGTTCTTC. The whole variable domain, remainder taken from reference TRBV5-1 and TRBJ2-1, is KAGVTQTPRYLIKTRGQQVTLSCSPISGHRSVSWYQQTPGQGLQFLFEYFSETQRNKGNFPGRFSGRQFSNSRSEMNVSTLELGDSALYLCASSFQEGGAYNEQFFGPGTRLTVL.

V usage is TRBV12-3 or TRBV12-4 and J usage is TRBJ1-6, with D possibly matching TRBD1 (6 bases). V was shortened by 3 bases and J by 7 bases, with 10 bases between the two germline ends. The CDR3 is 14 amino acids. The CDR3 loop reads CASSFRTANSPLHF. CDR3 DNA: TGTGCCAGCAGTTTTCGGACAGCAAATTCACCCCTCCACTTT.